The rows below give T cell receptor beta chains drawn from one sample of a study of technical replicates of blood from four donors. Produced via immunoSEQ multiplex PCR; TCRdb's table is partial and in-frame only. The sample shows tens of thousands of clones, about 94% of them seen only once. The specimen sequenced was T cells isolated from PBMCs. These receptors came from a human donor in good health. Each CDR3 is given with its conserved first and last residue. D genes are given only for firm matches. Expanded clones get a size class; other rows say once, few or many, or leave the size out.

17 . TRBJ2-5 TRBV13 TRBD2 CASSLRTSGRARETQYF TGTGCCAGCAGCCTCCGGACTAGCGGGAGGGCCCGGGAGACCCAGTACTTC
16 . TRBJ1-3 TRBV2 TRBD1 CASSTLDRTSGNTIYF TGTGCCAGCAGTACCCTGGACAGGACCTCTGGAAACACCATATATTTT
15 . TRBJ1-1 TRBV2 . CASRDSRGVLTEAFF TGTGCCAGCAGGGACAGCCGGGGGGTATTGACTGAAGCTTTCTTT
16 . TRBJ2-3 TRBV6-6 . CASSRRGLLQFDTQYF TGTGCCAGCAGCCGCCGGGGTCTATTGCAGTTTGATACGCAGTATTTT
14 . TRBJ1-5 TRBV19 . CASSIMGGRQPQHF TGTGCCAGTAGTATTATGGGGGGACGGCAGCCCCAGCATTTT
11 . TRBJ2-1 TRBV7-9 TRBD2 CASSLGLFQFF TGTGCCAGCAGCTTGGGACTATTTCAGTTCTTC
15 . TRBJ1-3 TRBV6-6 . CASSYGRNSGNTIYF TGTGCCAGCAGTTACGGGAGGAATTCGGGAAACACCATATATTTT
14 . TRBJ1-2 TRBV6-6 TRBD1 CASSYFTGTDGYTF TGTGCCAGCAGTTATTTTACCGGGACAGATGGCTACACCTTC
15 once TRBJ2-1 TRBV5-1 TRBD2 CASSRIAGGNNEQFF TGCGCCAGCAGCCGCATAGCGGGAGGGAACAATGAGCAGTTCTTC
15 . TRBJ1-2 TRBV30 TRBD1 CAWSWSRQGASGYTF TGTGCCTGGAGTTGGTCTAGACAGGGGGCTAGCGGCTACACCTTC
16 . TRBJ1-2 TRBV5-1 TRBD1 CASSTHRPTGWDGYTF TGCGCCAGCAGCACACACCGGCCGACAGGGTGGGATGGCTACACCTTC
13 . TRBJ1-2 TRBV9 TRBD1 CASSVGDSYGYTF TGTGCCAGCAGCGTAGGGGACAGCTATGGCTACACCTTC
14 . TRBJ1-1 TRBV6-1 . CASKLGEGLSEAFF TGTGCCAGCAAGCTGGGAGAGGGTCTTTCTGAAGCTTTCTTT
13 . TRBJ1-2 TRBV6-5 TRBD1 CASIRGQTGSYTF TGTGCCAGCATTAGGGGACAGACTGGCAGCTACACCTTC
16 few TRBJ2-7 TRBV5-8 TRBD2 CASSHGLAGLYYEQYF TGTGCCAGCAGCCATGGACTAGCGGGGCTATACTACGAGCAGTACTTC
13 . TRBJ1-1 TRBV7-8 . CASSLTGEAEAFF TGTGCCAGCAGCTTAACGGGAGAGGCTGAAGCTTTCTTT
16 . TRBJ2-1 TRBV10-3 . CAISEFTPELSNEQFF TGTGCCATCAGTGAGTTCACGCCCGAGCTTAGCAATGAGCAGTTCTTC
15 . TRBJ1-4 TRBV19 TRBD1 CASSLGQVTNEKLFF TGTGCCAGTAGTTTGGGACAGGTTACTAATGAAAAACTGTTTTTT
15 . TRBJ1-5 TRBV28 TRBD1 CASTKERGRNQPQHF TGTGCCAGCACAAAAGAGAGGGGGCGGAATCAGCCCCAGCATTTT
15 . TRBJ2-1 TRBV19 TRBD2 CASSTGLAGDDEQFF TGTGCCAGTAGTACCGGACTAGCGGGAGACGATGAGCAGTTCTTC
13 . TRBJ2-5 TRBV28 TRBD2 CASRSGGQETQYF TGTGCCAGCAGAAGCGGGGGACAAGAGACCCAGTACTTC
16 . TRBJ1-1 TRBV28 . CASKRGPQGIPNEAFF TGTGCCAGCAAACGGGGCCCACAGGGTATACCTAATGAAGCTTTCTTT
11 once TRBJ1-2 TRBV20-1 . CSANRDYGYTF TGCAGTGCGAACAGGGACTATGGCTACACCTTC
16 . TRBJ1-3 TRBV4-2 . CASSQAPTGSGNTIYF TGTGCCAGCAGCCAAGCCCCGACAGGCTCTGGAAACACCATATATTTT